The 13 T cell receptor beta chains given below trace back to one sample, sequenced in a study of T cell clonality in common variable immunodeficiency. TCRdb's table, derived via immunoSEQ multiplex PCR, lists solely in-frame clones and lacks some. The sample contains under 45,000 clones, none of them singletons. Sequenced input: peripheral blood mononuclear cells. These receptors were collected from a person aged 18 to 70 in good health.

As for this clone: The CDR3 end is not reached by the read, which stops 3 residues before it; the germline J gene fills it in. V gene TRBV7-9 combines with J gene TRBJ1-1; 9 bases fit TRBD1. The CDR3 loop spans 15 amino acids. V lost 4 bases to trimming and J lost 1 base; unmatched junction nucleotides: 4. The germline V gene has CDR1 SEHNR and CDR2 FQNEAQ (reference sequence). The CDR3 sequence: CASSSGQGQNTEAFF. The sequenced part of the CDR3 DNA is TGTGCCAGCAGCTCGGGACAGGGACAGAACACTGAA.

Many counts were recorded for this clone. With the read ending 3 residues before the CDR3 end, the germline J gene is used to fill in that end. The V and J genes are TRBV19 and TRBJ2-7; TRBD1 matches 9 bases. This CDR3 spans 20 amino acids. Germline loops: CDR1 LNHDA, CDR2 SQIVND (reference sequence). The V segment lost 4 bases and the J segment 0 bases; nucleotides outside the gene matches: 19. The CDR3 bases that were read are TGTGCCAGTAGTAACCCGTGGTCCTGGACAGGGACAGGGAGCTCCTACGAG. Its protein product is CASSNPWSWTGTGSSYE. The entire CDR3 protein is CASSNPWSWTGTGSSYEQYF.

This clone was detected a few times. The read gets to within 3 residues of the CDR3 end, and the germline J gene fills in the rest. This rearrangement joins TRBV7-9 to TRBJ1-2; no clear D gene. Looked up from germline, CDR1 is SEHNR and CDR2 is FQNEAQ (reference sequence). The length of the CDR3 is 15 residues. V lost 1 base to trimming and J lost 2 bases, with 11 bases between them. The DNA read from the CDR3 is TGTGCCAGCAGCTTAGTAGGTTGGGCGAACTATGGC. Residues: CASSLVGWANYG. The CDR3 as a whole reads CASSLVGWANYGYTF.

There are many counts of this clone. From the germline J gene comes the end of the CDR3, since the read stops 3 residues before it. The chain uses TRBV7-9 and TRBJ2-3; the D gene is possibly TRBD2 (5 bases). The CDR3 is 14 residues long. Deletions cut 1 base from V and 3 bases from J, with 8 bases between. Germline V gene data show CDR1 as SEHNR and CDR2 as FQNEAQ (reference sequence). The sequenced CDR3 bases are TGTGCCAGCAGCTTAGATAGCGTGACAGATACG. It specifies CASSLDSVTDT. The whole CDR3 sequence is CASSLDSVTDTQYF.

This clone came up many times. The CDR3 extends 3 residues past the end of the read, so its final part is completed from the germline J gene. The rearrangement joins TRBV7-2 to TRBJ2-3, with TRBD2 matching over 8 bases. After removal of 0 bases from V and 8 bases from J, the junction contained 7 bases not matched to a gene. The CDR3 consists of 15 residues. The germline V gene has CDR1 SGHTA and CDR2 FQGNSA. CDR3 sequence: CASSLALSGGGTQYF. The CDR3 DNA, read in part, is TGTGCCAGCAGCTTAGCGCTAAGCGGGGGCGGTACG.

There are a few counts of this clone. The read gets to within 3 residues of the CDR3 end, and the germline J gene fills in the rest. This chain joins TRBV6-1 and TRBJ1-2; 9 bases agree with TRBD1. Germline values: CDR1 MNHNS, CDR2 SASEGT. With 4 bases clipped from V and 7 bases from J, the junction kept 7 bases outside the gene matches. This CDR3 spans 14 amino acids. The CDR3 loop is CASSGQGDKGGYTF. Partial CDR3 DNA: TGTGCCAGCAGTGGACAGGGGGATAAAGGTGGC.

This clone was seen ten or more times. Coverage ceases 3 residues before the CDR3 finishes, and the germline J gene fills in the end. The chain joins TRBV19 to TRBJ2-3; weak D call: TRBD2 (5 bases). Between the trimmed V and J ends, which lost 4 bases and 4 bases, there was a span of 18 bases. CDR3 length equals 16 residues. Germline V gives CDR1 LNHDA, CDR2 SQIVND (reference sequence). The CDR3 reads CASSTGRPGESDTQYF. The covered CDR3 bases are TGTGCCAGTAGTACCGGACGGCCCGGGGAGTCAGATACG.

This clone was observed many times. The sequence runs out 3 residues before the end of the CDR3; the remainder is reconstructed from the germline J gene. The chain carries TRBV20-1 and TRBJ2-7; 12 nucleotides align to TRBD2. V shed 5 bases and J 0 bases; nucleotides not matched to a gene: 8. The CDR3 is 16 amino acids. Germline V gene data show CDR1 as DFQATT and CDR2 as SNEGSKA (reference sequence). The CDR3 bases that were read are TGCAGTGCTGCCGGACTAGCGGGAAAAGCCTCCTACGAG. Translating it yields CSAAGLAGKASYE. The entire CDR3 protein is CSAAGLAGKASYEQYF.

This clone was found many times. The read ends 3 residues before the CDR3 terminus; that terminus is restored from the germline J gene. This chain joins TRBV20-1 and TRBJ2-1; tentatively, D is TRBD1 (5 bases). Trimming pared 3 bases from V and 0 bases from J, leaving 12 bases between. CDR3 size: 15 residues. The germline CDR1 and CDR2 sequences are DFQATT and SNEGSKA (reference sequence). The CDR3: CSASHQGSSYNEQFF. The CDR3 DNA, read in part, is TGCAGTGCTAGCCACCAGGGAAGCTCCTACAATGAG.

This clone showed up many times. Read sequence stops 3 residues before the CDR3 end, and the germline J gene provides the missing end. V is TRBV5-1 and J is TRBJ2-1; 8 nucleotides line up with TRBD1. Per the germline V gene, CDR1 is SGHRS and CDR2 is YFSETQ. The CDR3 consists of 15 residues. Trimming at V came to 4 bases and at J to 5 bases, leaving 8 bases not matched to a gene. CDR3 bases read: TGCGCCAGCAGCCGAACCGGGACAGGCGACAATGAG. Its translation: CASSRTGTGDNE. The whole CDR3 protein reads CASSRTGTGDNEQFF.

This clone was seen at least ten times. The missing CDR3 end, 3 residues past where the read stops, is filled in from the germline J gene. This chain links TRBV5-4 with TRBJ1-4; D is uncertain. The CDR3 covers 14 residues. V was trimmed by 0 bases and J by 4 bases, leaving 7 bases between them. In germline, CDR1 is SGHNT, CDR2 YYREEE (reference sequence). CDR3 in amino acids: CASSLGGINEKLFF. The part of the CDR3 DNA that was read is TGTGCCAGCAGCTTGGGCGGGATTAATGAAAAA. The whole variable domain, remainder taken from reference TRBV5-4 and TRBJ1-4, is ETGVTQSPTHLIKTRGQQVTLRCSSQSGHNTVSWYQQALGQGPQFIFQYYREEENGRGNFPPRFSGLQFPNYSSELNVNALELDDSALYLCASSLGGINEKLFFGSGTQLSVL.

This clone was seen many times. The observed sequence ends 3 residues before the CDR3 terminus, with the missing tail filled in from the germline J gene. The V call is TRBV18, the J call TRBJ2-7, with D possibly matching TRBD2 (6 bases). Looked up from germline, CDR1 is KGHSH and CDR2 is LQKENI. The CDR3 has 15 residues. Trimming shortened V by 0 bases and J by 1 base, and 10 bases separated the two germline ends. The sequenced part of the CDR3 DNA is TGTGCCAGCTCACCACCGGGACTTAATTCCTACGAG. Its protein product is CASSPPGLNSYE. The entire CDR3 reads CASSPPGLNSYEQYF.

At least ten counts were recorded for this clone. The read ends 3 residues early relative to the CDR3; the germline J gene fills the gap. This chain joins TRBV30 and TRBJ2-2, with 16 bases fitting TRBD2. V lost 4 bases, J lost 6 bases, and 11 bases stayed unmatched. CDR1 and CDR2 from the germline V gene are GTSNPN and SVGIG (reference sequence). CDR3 length: 18 residues. The CDR3 protein is CAWTGTSGRARFAGELFF. The DNA read from the CDR3 is TGTGCCTGGACTGGGACTAGCGGGAGGGCCAGGTTCGCCGGGGAG.